The present T cell receptor beta chain was sequenced within a study of response to subunit inactivated influenza vaccine. This CDR3 has 15 residues. Germline values: CDR1 LGHNA, CDR2 YNFKEQ. Trimming removed 1 base from V and 5 bases from J; junction bases left unmatched: 5. This clonotype has only a few counts. Its antigen is undetermined. TCRdb re-analysed the RT-PCR reads in MiXCR, keeping a single row per CDR3 protein. There are 550,000 to 800,000 distinct CDR3 sequences in the sample; about a sixth occur only once, and approximately 10% lies in the top ten. Study-wide results and caveats: That few new T cells are recruited by each seasonal influenza vaccination was the authors' suggestion.

The J gene is TRBJ1-1, the V gene TRBV4-2; 9 nucleotides line up with TRBD1. The receptor was isolated from a man aged 50-59 years who received an inactivated influenza vaccine. Here the sequenced sample was PBMCs from blood, taken roughly 13 days after vaccination. The CDR3 loop reads CASSQGDRDSTEAFF. The CDR3 region has the DNA TGTGCCAGCAGCCAAGGGGACAGGGATTCTACTGAAGCTTTCTTT.